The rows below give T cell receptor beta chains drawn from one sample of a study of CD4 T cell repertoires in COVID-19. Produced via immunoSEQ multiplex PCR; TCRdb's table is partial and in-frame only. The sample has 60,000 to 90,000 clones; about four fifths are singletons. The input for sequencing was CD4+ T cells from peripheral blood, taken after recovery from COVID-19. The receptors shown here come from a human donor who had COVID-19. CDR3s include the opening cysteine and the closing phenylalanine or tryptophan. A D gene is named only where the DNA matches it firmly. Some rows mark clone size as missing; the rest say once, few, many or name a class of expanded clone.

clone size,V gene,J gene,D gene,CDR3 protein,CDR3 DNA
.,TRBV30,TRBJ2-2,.,CAWSVLSNTGELFF,TGTGCCTGGAGTGTACTCAGTAACACCGGGGAGCTGTTTTTT
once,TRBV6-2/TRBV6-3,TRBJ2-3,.,CASSSDSVWDTQYF,TGTGCCAGCAGTTCGGACAGCGTATGGGATACGCAGTATTTT
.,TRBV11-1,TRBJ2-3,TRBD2,CASSLNALAGADTQYF,TGTGCCAGCAGCTTGAATGCCCTAGCGGGGGCAGATACGCAGTATTTT
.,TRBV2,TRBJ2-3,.,CASSYRTSTDTQYF,TGTGCCAGCAGTTATCGGACCAGCACAGATACGCAGTATTTT
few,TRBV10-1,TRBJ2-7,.,CASSGRDSYYEQYF,TGCGCCAGCAGTGGGCGGGATTCCTACTACGAGCAGTACTTC
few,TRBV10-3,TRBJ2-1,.,CAILKAGSNEQFF,TGTGCCATTCTTAAGGCCGGAAGCAATGAGCAGTTCTTC
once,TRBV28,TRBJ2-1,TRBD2,CASKWTSGSGEQFF,TGTGCCAGCAAGTGGACTAGCGGGAGTGGTGAGCAGTTCTTC
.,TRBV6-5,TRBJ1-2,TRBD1,CASTPDRELFYGYTF,TGTGCCTCAACGCCCGACAGGGAACTCTTCTATGGCTACACCTTC
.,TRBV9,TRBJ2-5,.,CASSVRGSGQETQYF,TGTGCCAGCAGCGTACGTGGGAGTGGCCAAGAGACCCAGTACTTC
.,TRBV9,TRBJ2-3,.,CASSQTLTQRTDTQYF,TGTGCCAGCAGCCAAACTCTTACCCAACGCACAGATACGCAGTATTTT
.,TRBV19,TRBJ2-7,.,CASTPPRPGDIEQYF,TGTGCCAGTACCCCTCCCAGGCCCGGGGATATCGAGCAGTACTTC
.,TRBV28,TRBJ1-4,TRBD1,CASSPAGGAREKLFF,TGTGCCAGCAGTCCGGCAGGGGGCGCAAGGGAAAAACTGTTTTTT
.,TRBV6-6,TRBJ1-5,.,CASSYGVDYSNQPQHF,TGTGCCAGCAGTTACGGGGTCGACTATAGCAATCAGCCCCAGCATTTT
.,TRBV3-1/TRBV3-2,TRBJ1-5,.,CASSHRGVGNQPQHF,TGTGCCAGCAGCCACCGGGGGGTGGGCAATCAGCCCCAGCATTTT
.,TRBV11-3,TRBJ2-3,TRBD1,CASSRQGDVADTQYF,TGTGCCAGCAGCAGACAGGGGGATGTGGCAGATACGCAGTATTTT
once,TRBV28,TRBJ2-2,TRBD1,CASSSSGTGGPGELFF,TGTGCCAGCAGCTCTTCCGGGACAGGGGGCCCCGGGGAGCTGTTTTTT
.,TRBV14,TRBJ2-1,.,CASSQGRSSYNEQFF,TGTGCCAGCAGCCAAGGACGGAGCTCCTACAATGAGCAGTTCTTC
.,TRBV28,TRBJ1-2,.,CASSFVKGVTNYGYTF,TGTGCCAGCAGTTTCGTGAAGGGTGTTACAAACTATGGCTACACCTTC
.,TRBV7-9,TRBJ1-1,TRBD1,CASSLPGQMNTEAFF,TGTGCCAGCAGCCTACCGGGACAGATGAACACTGAAGCTTTCTTT
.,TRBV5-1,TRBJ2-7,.,CASSLRGESSYEQYF,TGCGCCAGCAGCTTGAGGGGGGAGAGCTCCTACGAGCAGTACTTC
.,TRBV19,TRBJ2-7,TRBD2,CASSASSSGSYEQYF,TGTGCCAGTAGTGCCTCCTCTAGCGGCTCCTACGAGCAGTACTTC
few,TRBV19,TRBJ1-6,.,CASSEDPRSSPLHF,TGTGCCAGTAGTGAGGATCCTCGGAGCTCACCCCTCCACTTT
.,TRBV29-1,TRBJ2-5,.,CSVVRTGGGAQETQYF,TGCAGCGTTGTTAGAACGGGTGGGGGGGCCCAAGAGACCCAGTACTTC